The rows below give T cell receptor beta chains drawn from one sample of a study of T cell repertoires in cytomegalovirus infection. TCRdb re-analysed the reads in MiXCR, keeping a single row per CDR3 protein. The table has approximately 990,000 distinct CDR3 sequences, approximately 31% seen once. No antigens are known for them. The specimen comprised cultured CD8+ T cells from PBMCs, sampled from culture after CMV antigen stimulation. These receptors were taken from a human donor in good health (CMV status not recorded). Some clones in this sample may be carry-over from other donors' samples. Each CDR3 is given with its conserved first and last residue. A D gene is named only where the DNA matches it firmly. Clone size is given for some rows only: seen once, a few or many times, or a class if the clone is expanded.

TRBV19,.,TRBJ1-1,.,TGTGCCAGTAGTCCGCGACGGAGAGAAGCTTTCTTT,CASSPRRREAFF
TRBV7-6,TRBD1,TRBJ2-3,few,TGTGCCAGCAGCTCTGGACCCAGGGGGACAGATACGCAGTATTTT,CASSSGPRGTDTQYF
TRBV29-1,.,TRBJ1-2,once,TGCAGCGTACAGGGAATCTATGGCTACACCTTC,CSVQGIYGYTF
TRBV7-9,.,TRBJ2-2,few,TGTGCCAGCAGCCCAAAAACCTTCGGCGTCGGGGAGCTGTTTTTT,CASSPKTFGVGELFF
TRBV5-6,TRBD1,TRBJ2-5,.,TGTGCCAGCAGCCTGGGACAGGGGGCGCTTTGGATCGGCGAGACCCAGTACTTC,CASSLGQGALWIGETQYF
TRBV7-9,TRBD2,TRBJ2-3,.,TGTGCCAGCAGTCCCTTGAGTAGCGGGAGAGATACGCAGTATTTT,CASSPLSSGRDTQYF
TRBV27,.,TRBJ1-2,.,TGTGCCAGCAGTTTAGATGCCACCAACTATGGCTACACCTTC,CASSLDATNYGYTF
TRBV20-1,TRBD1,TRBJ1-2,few,TGCAGTGCTAGAGTCCCGGACAGGGTCTTTAACTATGGCTACACCTTC,CSARVPDRVFNYGYTF
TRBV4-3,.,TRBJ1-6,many,TGCGCCAGCAGCCAAGAAGGGAGCCATAATTCACCCCTCCACTTT,CASSQEGSHNSPLHF
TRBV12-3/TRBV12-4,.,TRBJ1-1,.,TGTGCCAGCAGACCGGTGCCAGGCACTGAAGCTTTCTTT,CASRPVPGTEAFF
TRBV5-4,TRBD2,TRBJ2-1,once,TGTGCCAGCAGCTTTTACGGGGGGGGGGAGCAGTTCTTC,CASSFYGGGEQFF
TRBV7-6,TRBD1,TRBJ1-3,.,TGTGCCAGCAGCCAGGGACAGGGAAGCAGCCCTGGAAACACCATATATTTT,CASSQGQGSSPGNTIYF
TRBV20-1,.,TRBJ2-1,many,TGCAGTGCTAGTCGACCGGGGCTCGGATCCTACAATGAGCAGTTCTTC,CSASRPGLGSYNEQFF
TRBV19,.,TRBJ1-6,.,TGTGCCAGTAGGTCCTCGAGAGAAAATAATTCACCCCTCCACTTT,CASRSSRENNSPLHF
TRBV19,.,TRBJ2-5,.,TGTGCCAGTAGTATAGAAACGGTTGACCCCGCAGGGCCTGAGACCCAGTACTTC,CASSIETVDPAGPETQYF